These T cell receptor beta chains were read from a single sample in a study of beta chain features in type 1 diabetes. TCRdb's table, derived via immunoSEQ multiplex PCR, lists solely in-frame clones and lacks some. The profile covers some 44,000 clones, with roughly 50% appearing a single time and around 0.25% taken by the ten largest. Sequencing was carried out using stem cell memory CD4+ T cells from blood. The receptors were gathered from a woman aged 25 to 39 in good health. The CDR3 runs from the conserved cysteine through the conserved F or W. The D gene is left open where the match is weak. Size values are once, few and many counts, or a class for expanded clones, and some rows have none.

j_gene: TRBJ1-3; abundance: -; d_gene: -; v_gene: TRBV30; CDR3nt: TGTGCCTGGAGGTATCATTTTGCAGACTTCTACTCTGGAAACACCATATATTTT; CDR3aa: CAWRYHFADFYSGNTIYF
j_gene: TRBJ2-2; abundance: -; d_gene: -; v_gene: TRBV1; CDR3nt: TGCACCAGCAGCCTTACAGGTTCGACCGGGGAGCTGTTTTTT; CDR3aa: CTSSLTGSTGELFF
j_gene: TRBJ2-5; abundance: few; d_gene: -; v_gene: TRBV6-5; CDR3nt: TGTGCCAGCAGGTGGAGCGGCACCCAAGAGACCCAGTACTTC; CDR3aa: CASRWSGTQETQYF
j_gene: TRBJ2-1; abundance: -; d_gene: TRBD1; v_gene: TRBV19; CDR3nt: TGTGCCAGTAGTCGATCAGGGGGCTACTACAATGAGCAGTTCTTC; CDR3aa: CASSRSGGYYNEQFF
j_gene: TRBJ2-7; abundance: -; d_gene: TRBD2; v_gene: TRBV29-1; CDR3nt: TGCAGCGTTTGGACTAGCGCAGACTACGAGCAGTACTTC; CDR3aa: CSVWTSADYEQYF
j_gene: TRBJ2-5; abundance: -; d_gene: -; v_gene: TRBV18; CDR3nt: TGTGCCAGCTCACCACGCCAGGGCCAAGAGACCCAGTACTTC; CDR3aa: CASSPRQGQETQYF
j_gene: TRBJ2-1; abundance: -; d_gene: -; v_gene: TRBV11-2; CDR3nt: TGTGCCAGCAGCTTAGGTCAGCGGCAGTACAATGAGCAGTTCTTC; CDR3aa: CASSLGQRQYNEQFF
j_gene: TRBJ2-3; abundance: -; d_gene: TRBD1; v_gene: TRBV7-2; CDR3nt: TGTGCCAGCAGCTTAACCCAGGGGGCAGATACGCAGTATTTT; CDR3aa: CASSLTQGADTQYF
j_gene: TRBJ2-7; abundance: few; d_gene: TRBD2; v_gene: TRBV28; CDR3nt: TGTGCCAGCGGGGGGGGGAGCTACGAGCAGTACTTC; CDR3aa: CASGGGSYEQYF
j_gene: TRBJ2-1; abundance: -; d_gene: TRBD2; v_gene: TRBV4-3; CDR3nt: TGCGCCAGCAGCCAAGGCCTAGCGGGTTACAATGAGCAGTTCTTC; CDR3aa: CASSQGLAGYNEQFF
j_gene: TRBJ1-5; abundance: -; d_gene: -; v_gene: TRBV6-1; CDR3nt: TGTGCCAGCAGTGAAAGGGGGGGCGGGCAGCCCCAGCATTTT; CDR3aa: CASSERGGGQPQHF
j_gene: TRBJ2-7; abundance: -; d_gene: -; v_gene: TRBV6-6; CDR3nt: TGTGCCAGCAGTTACTCAGCAGGGGTCAACTACGAGCAGTACTTC; CDR3aa: CASSYSAGVNYEQYF
j_gene: TRBJ1-1; abundance: -; d_gene: TRBD1; v_gene: TRBV6-1; CDR3nt: TGTGCCAGCACTTTGACAGGGGTCCCGAACACTGAAGCTTTCTTT; CDR3aa: CASTLTGVPNTEAFF
j_gene: TRBJ2-5; abundance: -; d_gene: TRBD1; v_gene: TRBV10-3; CDR3nt: TGTGCCATCAGCCCAGGGGGCAGGGCTGAGACCCAGTACTTC; CDR3aa: CAISPGGRAETQYF
j_gene: TRBJ2-2; abundance: -; d_gene: -; v_gene: TRBV7-3; CDR3nt: TGTGCCAGCAGCCCAAATCCACAGGGGAACACCGGGGAGCTGTTTTTT; CDR3aa: CASSPNPQGNTGELFF
j_gene: TRBJ1-1; abundance: -; d_gene: -; v_gene: TRBV28; CDR3nt: TGTGCCAGCAGTTTCGGAGGGGTGCGCACTGAAGCTTTCTTT; CDR3aa: CASSFGGVRTEAFF
j_gene: TRBJ2-5; abundance: -; d_gene: -; v_gene: TRBV6-1; CDR3nt: TGTGCCAGCAGTGAAGCTGGGCGAACGGAGACCCAGTACTTC; CDR3aa: CASSEAGRTETQYF
j_gene: TRBJ2-7; abundance: -; d_gene: -; v_gene: TRBV7-8; CDR3nt: TGTGCCAGCAGCTTAGATTGGAGGGCCTACGAGCAGTACTTC; CDR3aa: CASSLDWRAYEQYF
j_gene: TRBJ2-7; abundance: -; d_gene: TRBD1; v_gene: TRBV19; CDR3nt: TGTGCCAGTAGCCTGACAGGGGGCGATCCCTACGAGCAGTACTTC; CDR3aa: CASSLTGGDPYEQYF
j_gene: TRBJ1-5; abundance: -; d_gene: -; v_gene: TRBV28; CDR3nt: TGTGCCAGCAGTCCCAAGCTTTCCTACAATCAGCCCCAGCATTTT; CDR3aa: CASSPKLSYNQPQHF
j_gene: TRBJ1-1; abundance: -; d_gene: TRBD1; v_gene: TRBV6-5; CDR3nt: TGTGCCAGCAGCCGGGACAGGGGGCTGACTGAAGCTTTCTTT; CDR3aa: CASSRDRGLTEAFF
j_gene: TRBJ2-2; abundance: -; d_gene: -; v_gene: TRBV7-2; CDR3nt: TGTGCCAGCAGCTTAAAACAGGGATCCGGGGAGCTGTTTTTT; CDR3aa: CASSLKQGSGELFF
j_gene: TRBJ2-7; abundance: -; d_gene: -; v_gene: TRBV7-3; CDR3nt: TGTGCCAGCAGCTTAACTGGGCTCAACGTGGGCGAGCAGTACTTC; CDR3aa: CASSLTGLNVGEQYF
j_gene: TRBJ1-5; abundance: -; d_gene: TRBD1; v_gene: TRBV28; CDR3nt: TGTGCCAGCAGTTCCCCGGGACAGGGAAATACGGGCAATCAGCCCCAGCATTTT; CDR3aa: CASSSPGQGNTGNQPQHF
j_gene: TRBJ2-5; abundance: -; d_gene: TRBD1; v_gene: TRBV27; CDR3nt: TGTGCCAGCAGTCTCCGGGACAGGGCTGTGGAGACCCAGTACTTC; CDR3aa: CASSLRDRAVETQYF
j_gene: TRBJ2-6; abundance: few; d_gene: -; v_gene: TRBV4-1; CDR3nt: TGCGCCAGCAGCCAAGAAGGAGCCAGGGCCAACGTCCTGACTTTC; CDR3aa: CASSQEGARANVLTF
j_gene: TRBJ1-1; abundance: few; d_gene: TRBD1; v_gene: TRBV7-9; CDR3nt: TGTGCCAGCAGCCCGGGGACAGGGAGGGCCACTGAAGCTTTCTTT; CDR3aa: CASSPGTGRATEAFF
j_gene: TRBJ1-2; abundance: -; d_gene: TRBD1; v_gene: TRBV6-6; CDR3nt: TGTGCCAGCAGCCACGGGGCAGGGGGCAAGGTTGGCTACACCTTC; CDR3aa: CASSHGAGGKVGYTF